Given below is one T cell receptor (beta chain) in context. Mismatch with germline at one junction end may stem from a read error. Germline loops: CDR1 LNHDA, CDR2 SQIVND (reference sequence). The CDR3 runs 14 residues. Random hexamers were used to reverse transcribe an amount of about 0.45 to 1 ug RNA. An immunoSEQ multiplex PCR generated amplified TCR beta CDR3 products spanning 54 Vbeta and 13 Jbeta. MiXCR was run by TCRdb on the immunoSEQ multiplex PCR reads, yielding one entry per CDR3 protein. The sample lists 330,000 or so distinct CDR3 sequences; around 91% were seen once. The sample comes from a study of CD8 T cells in Susac syndrome. Blood CD8+ and CD4+ T cells underwent high-throughput TCR beta sequencing. The multiple sclerosis control cohort comprised treatment-naive individuals presenting with stable or active relapsing-remitting disease. TEMRA cells were FACS-enriched, while CD8+ and CD4+ T cells were negatively isolated.

The chain has TRBV19 and TRBJ2-1; unclear D gene. The material sequenced was CD8+ T cells from PBMCs. The receptor's source is a human donor with multiple sclerosis. Here the CDR3 DNA reads TGTGCTAGTAGTCTGGCTACCTCCTACAATGAGCAGTTCTTC. It translates to CASSLATSYNEQFF.